The clone carrying this T cell receptor beta chain was seen a handful of times. This specimen belongs to a study of immune heterogeneity within non-small cell lung tumors. CDR1 and CDR2 from the germline V gene are SGHRS and YFSETQ. Trimming stripped 3 bases from V and 5 bases from J, with 14 bases between. There are 14 residues in the CDR3. Using 32 V and 13 J primers, multiplex PCR amplified TCR beta CDR3. TCRdb independently ran MiXCR on the multiplex PCR reads; one entry per CDR3 protein. The sample yields more than 10,000 distinct CDR3 sequences, approximately 20% seen once. TCRs were amplified from 600 ng gDNA of bulk tumor per sample. Taken during surgery, several biopsies per primary tumor were spaced as far apart as possible within the tumor mass. Patients underwent curative surgery for non-small cell lung cancer (untreated and newly diagnosed). Newly diagnosed non-small cell lung cancer patients undergoing curative-intent surgery served as donors.

The V gene is TRBV5-1, the J gene TRBJ2-5, with D possibly matching TRBD2 (7 bases). The material sequenced was lung tumor tissue. This clonotype originated in a man between 60 and 75 years old with non-small cell lung cancer. CDR3 sequence (DNA): TGCGCCAGCAGCTGGAGGGGGGGTGGGGAGACCCAGTACTTC. The encoded protein is CASSWRGGGETQYF.